This T cell receptor (beta chain) was observed in a study of CD8+ T cells in alopecia areata. The wider study: Treated patients were given 5 to 10 mg oral tofacitinib twice daily.

This clone was counted only a few times. Its specificity is unknown. Trimming left V 3 bases short and J 2 bases short, with 13 bases between. The germline V gene encodes CDR1 LNHDA and CDR2 SQIVND (reference sequence). This CDR3 has 15 amino acids. The sequencing template was cDNA reverse transcribed from extracted RNA. Libraries were prepared by immunoSEQ multiplex PCR; TCRdb keeps only in-frame clonotypes and omits some of them. The data hold about 180,000 clones, with around 64% observed a single time. Study-wide results and limits: An increase in clonality over normal scalp was evident in lesional scalp, especially alopecia totalis/universalis.

The V call is TRBV19, the J call TRBJ1-2, with unresolved D. The material sequenced was CD8+ T cells sorted from blood, taken at week 0. The TCR was taken from a human donor with alopecia areata. The CDR3 is CASSIGVGPNYGYTF. The CDR3 DNA reads TGTGCCAGTAGTATCGGCGTAGGCCCCAACTATGGCTACACCTTC.